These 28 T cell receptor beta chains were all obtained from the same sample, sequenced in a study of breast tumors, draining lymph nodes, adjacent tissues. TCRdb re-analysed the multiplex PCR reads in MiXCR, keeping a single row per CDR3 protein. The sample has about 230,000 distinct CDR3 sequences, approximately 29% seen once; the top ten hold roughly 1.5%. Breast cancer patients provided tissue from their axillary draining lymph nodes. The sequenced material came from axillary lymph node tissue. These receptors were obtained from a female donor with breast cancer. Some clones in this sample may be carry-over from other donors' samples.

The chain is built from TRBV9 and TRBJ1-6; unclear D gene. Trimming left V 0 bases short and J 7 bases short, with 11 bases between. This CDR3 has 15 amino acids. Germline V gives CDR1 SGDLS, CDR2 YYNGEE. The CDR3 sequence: CASSVVEQLNSPLHF. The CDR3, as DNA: TGTGCCAGCAGCGTAGTCGAACAGCTCAATTCACCCCTCCACTTT.

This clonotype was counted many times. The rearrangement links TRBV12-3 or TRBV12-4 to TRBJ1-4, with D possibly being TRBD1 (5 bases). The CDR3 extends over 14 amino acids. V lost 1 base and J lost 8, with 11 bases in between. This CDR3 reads CASSLGGGVEKLFF. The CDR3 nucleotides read TGTGCCAGCAGTTTAGGTGGGGGGGTAGAAAAACTGTTTTTT.

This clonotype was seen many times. The CDR3 DNA sequence: TGTGCCAGCAGCGTAGCTTCGGGACACCTCGCCCTCTATGGCTACACCTTC. Translation: CASSVASGHLALYGYTF. This chain connects TRBV9 to TRBJ1-2; D perhaps matches TRBD1 (6 bases). Trimming shortened V by 0 bases and J by 4 bases, and 19 bases separated the two germline ends. Germline loops: CDR1 SGDLS, CDR2 YYNGEE. CDR3 length equals 17 residues.

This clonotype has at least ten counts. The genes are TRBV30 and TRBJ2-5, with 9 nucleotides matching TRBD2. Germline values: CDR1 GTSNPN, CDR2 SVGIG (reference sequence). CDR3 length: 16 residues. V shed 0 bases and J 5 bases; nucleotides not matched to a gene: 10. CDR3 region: CAWSVITGGRAETQYF. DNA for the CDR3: TGTGCCTGGAGTGTAATAACTGGCGGGAGGGCGGAGACCCAGTACTTC.

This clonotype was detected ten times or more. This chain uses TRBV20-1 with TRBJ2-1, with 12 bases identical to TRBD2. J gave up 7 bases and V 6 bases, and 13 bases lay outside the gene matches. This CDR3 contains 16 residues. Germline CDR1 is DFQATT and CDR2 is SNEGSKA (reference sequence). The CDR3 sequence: CSAGHLAGGPRNEQFF. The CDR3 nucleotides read TGCAGTGCGGGACATCTAGCGGGAGGGCCCAGGAATGAGCAGTTCTTC.

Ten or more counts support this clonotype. CDR3 bases: TGTGCCAGCAGCTTAGGAGTTGTGTGGGATGAGCAGTTCTTC. Amino acids: CASSLGVVWDEQFF. This chain connects TRBV11-3 to TRBJ2-1; no clear D gene. The V and J ends lost 1 base and 8 bases respectively, with 12 bases between them. Germline loops: CDR1 SGHNT, CDR2 YENEEA. This CDR3 has 14 amino acids.

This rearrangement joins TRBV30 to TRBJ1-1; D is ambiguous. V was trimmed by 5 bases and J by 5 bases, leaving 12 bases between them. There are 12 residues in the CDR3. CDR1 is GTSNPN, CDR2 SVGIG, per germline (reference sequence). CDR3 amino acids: CAWGRGLTEAFF. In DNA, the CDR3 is TGTGCCTGGGGGCGGGGTCTGACTGAAGCTTTCTTT.

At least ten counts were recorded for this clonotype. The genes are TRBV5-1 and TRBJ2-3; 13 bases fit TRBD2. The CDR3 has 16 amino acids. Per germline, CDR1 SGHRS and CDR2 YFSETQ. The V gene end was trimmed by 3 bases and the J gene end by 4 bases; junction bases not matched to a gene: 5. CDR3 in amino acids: CASSSGTSGMSDTQYF. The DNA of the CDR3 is TGCGCCAGCAGCTCCGGGACTAGCGGGATGTCAGATACGCAGTATTTT. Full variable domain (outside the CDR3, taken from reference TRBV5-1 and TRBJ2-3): KAGVTQTPRYLIKTRGQQVTLSCSPISGHRSVSWYQQTPGQGLQFLFEYFSETQRNKGNFPGRFSGRQFSNSRSEMNVSTLELGDSALYLCASSSGTSGMSDTQYFGPGTRLTVL.

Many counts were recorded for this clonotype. The CDR3 DNA sequence: TGTGCCAGTAGTACAGGACTAGCGGGAGGTTTGGATACGCAGTATTTT. It codes for CASSTGLAGGLDTQYF. The chain recombines TRBV19 with TRBJ2-3; 14 bases map to TRBD2. The germline gives CDR1 LNHDA, CDR2 SQIVND (reference sequence). The CDR3 is 16 amino acids. V lost 4 bases to trimming and J lost 6 bases; unmatched junction nucleotides: 6.

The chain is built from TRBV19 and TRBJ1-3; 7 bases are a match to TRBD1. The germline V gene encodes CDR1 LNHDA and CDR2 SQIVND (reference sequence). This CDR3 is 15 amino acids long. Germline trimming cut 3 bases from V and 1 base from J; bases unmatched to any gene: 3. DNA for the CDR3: TGTGCCAGTAGTATTACAGGGGAGTCTGGAAACACCATATATTTT. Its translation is CASSITGESGNTIYF.

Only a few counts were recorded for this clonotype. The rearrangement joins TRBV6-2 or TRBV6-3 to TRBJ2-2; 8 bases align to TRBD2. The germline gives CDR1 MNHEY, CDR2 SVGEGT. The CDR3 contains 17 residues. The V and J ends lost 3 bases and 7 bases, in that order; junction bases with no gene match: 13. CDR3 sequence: CASSYPQIAGSIGELFF. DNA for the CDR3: TGTGCCAGCAGTTATCCCCAGATAGCGGGAAGTATCGGGGAGCTGTTTTTT.

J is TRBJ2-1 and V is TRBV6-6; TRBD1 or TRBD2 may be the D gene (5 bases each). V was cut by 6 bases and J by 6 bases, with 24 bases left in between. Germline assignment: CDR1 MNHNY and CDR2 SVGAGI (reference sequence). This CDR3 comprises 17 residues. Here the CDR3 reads CASSLTTGTTKSNEQFF. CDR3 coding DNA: TGTGCCAGCAGCCTAACTACCGGGACGACAAAGAGCAATGAGCAGTTCTTC.

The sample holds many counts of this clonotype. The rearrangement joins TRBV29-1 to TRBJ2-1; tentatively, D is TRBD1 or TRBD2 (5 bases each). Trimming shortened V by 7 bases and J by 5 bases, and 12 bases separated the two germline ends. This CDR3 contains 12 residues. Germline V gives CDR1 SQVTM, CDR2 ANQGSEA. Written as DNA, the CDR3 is TGCAGCGCTGTTAGGGGAGACAATGAGCAGTTCTTC. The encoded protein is CSAVRGDNEQFF.

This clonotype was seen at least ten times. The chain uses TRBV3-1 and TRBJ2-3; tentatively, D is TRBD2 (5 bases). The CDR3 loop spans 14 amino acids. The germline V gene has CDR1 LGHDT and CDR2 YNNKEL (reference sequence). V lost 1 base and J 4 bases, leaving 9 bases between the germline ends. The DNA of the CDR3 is TGTGCCAGCAGCCAAGGAGCGGTTCCAGATACGCAGTATTTT. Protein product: CASSQGAVPDTQYF.

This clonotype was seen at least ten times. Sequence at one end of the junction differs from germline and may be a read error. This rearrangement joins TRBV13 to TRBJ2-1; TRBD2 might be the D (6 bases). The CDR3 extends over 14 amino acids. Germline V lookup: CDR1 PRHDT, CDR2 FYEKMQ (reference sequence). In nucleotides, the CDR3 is TGTGCCAGCAGCCCCGCAAGTTTTGGCGGGGACCCGGGGTTC. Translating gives CASSPASFGGDPGF. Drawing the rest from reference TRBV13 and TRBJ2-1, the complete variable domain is AAGVIQSPRHLIKEKRETATLKCYPIPRHDTVYWYQQGPGQDPQFLISFYEKMQSDKGSIPDRFSAQQFSDYHSELNMSSLELGDSALYFCASSPASFGGDPGFGPGTRLTVL.

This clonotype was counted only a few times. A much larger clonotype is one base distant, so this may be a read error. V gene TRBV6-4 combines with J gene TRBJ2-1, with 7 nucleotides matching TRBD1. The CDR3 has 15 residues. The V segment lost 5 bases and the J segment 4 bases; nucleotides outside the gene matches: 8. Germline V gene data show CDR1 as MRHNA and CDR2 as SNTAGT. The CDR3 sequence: CASSHVTGPYNEQFF. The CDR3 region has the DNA TGTGCCAGCAGTCACGTGACAGGGCCTTACAATGAGCAGTTCTTC.

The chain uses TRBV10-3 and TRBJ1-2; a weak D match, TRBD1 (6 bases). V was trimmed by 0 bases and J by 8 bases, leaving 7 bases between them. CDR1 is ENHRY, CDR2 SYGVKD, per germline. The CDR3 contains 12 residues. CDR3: CAISESDRGYTF. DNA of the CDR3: TGTGCCATCAGTGAGTCTGACAGGGGCTACACCTTC.

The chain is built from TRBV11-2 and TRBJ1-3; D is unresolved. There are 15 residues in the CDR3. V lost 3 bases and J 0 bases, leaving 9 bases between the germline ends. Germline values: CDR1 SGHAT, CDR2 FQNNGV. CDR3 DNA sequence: TGTGCCAGCAGCTTGGGTACGAGCTCTGGAAACACCATATATTTT. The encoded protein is CASSLGTSSGNTIYF.

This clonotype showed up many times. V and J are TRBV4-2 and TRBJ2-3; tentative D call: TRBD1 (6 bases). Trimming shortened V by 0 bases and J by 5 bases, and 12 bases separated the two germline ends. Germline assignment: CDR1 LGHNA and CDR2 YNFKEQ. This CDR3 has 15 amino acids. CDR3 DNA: TGTGCCAGCAGCCAAGAGGGGGCGACGAGAGATACGCAGTATTTT. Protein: CASSQEGATRDTQYF.

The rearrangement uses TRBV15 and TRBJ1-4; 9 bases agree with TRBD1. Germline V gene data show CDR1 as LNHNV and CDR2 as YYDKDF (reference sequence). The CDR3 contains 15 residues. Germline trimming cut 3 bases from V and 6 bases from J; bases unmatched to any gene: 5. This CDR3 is CATSSGQGPYEKLFF. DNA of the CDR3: TGTGCCACCAGCAGCGGACAGGGGCCCTATGAAAAACTGTTTTTT.

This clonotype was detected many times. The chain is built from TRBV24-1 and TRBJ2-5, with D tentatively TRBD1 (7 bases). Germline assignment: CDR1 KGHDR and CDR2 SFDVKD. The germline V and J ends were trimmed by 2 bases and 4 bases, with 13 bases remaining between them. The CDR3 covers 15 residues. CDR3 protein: CATSDYRQGGETQYF. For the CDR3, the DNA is TGTGCCACCAGTGATTACCGCCAGGGGGGAGAGACCCAGTACTTC.

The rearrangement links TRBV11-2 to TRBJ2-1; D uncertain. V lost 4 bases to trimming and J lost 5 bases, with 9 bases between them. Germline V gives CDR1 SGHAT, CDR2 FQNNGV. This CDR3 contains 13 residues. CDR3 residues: CASSSGPNNEQFF. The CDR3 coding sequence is TGTGCCAGCAGCTCAGGACCCAACAATGAGCAGTTCTTC. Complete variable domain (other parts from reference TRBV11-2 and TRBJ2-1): EAGVAQSPRYKIIEKRQSVAFWCNPISGHATLYWYQQILGQGPKLLIQFQNNGVVDDSQLPKDRFSAERLKGVDSTLKIQPAKLEDSAVYLCASSSGPNNEQFFGPGTRLTVL.

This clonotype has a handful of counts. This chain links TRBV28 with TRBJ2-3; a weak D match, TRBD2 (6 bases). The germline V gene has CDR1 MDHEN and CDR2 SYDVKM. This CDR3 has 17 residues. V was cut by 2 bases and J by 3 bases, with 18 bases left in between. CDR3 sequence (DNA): TGTGCCAGCAGTTTACGGGGGAAGGGAGCTTGGACAGATACGCAGTATTTT. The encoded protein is CASSLRGKGAWTDTQYF.

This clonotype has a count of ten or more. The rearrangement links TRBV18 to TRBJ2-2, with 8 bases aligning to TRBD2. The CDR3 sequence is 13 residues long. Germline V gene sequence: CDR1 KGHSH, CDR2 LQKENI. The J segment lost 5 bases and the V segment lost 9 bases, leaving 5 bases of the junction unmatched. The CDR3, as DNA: TGTGCCAGTCAGCGGGAGTGGACCGGGGAGCTGTTTTTT. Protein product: CASQREWTGELFF.

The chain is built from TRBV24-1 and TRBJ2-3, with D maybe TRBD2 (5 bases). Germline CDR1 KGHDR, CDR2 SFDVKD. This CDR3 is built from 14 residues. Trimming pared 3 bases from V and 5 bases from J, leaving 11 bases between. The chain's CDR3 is CATSDTRTRDTQYF. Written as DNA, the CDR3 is TGTGCCACCAGTGATACCCGGACTCGAGATACGCAGTATTTT.

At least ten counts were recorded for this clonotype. The CDR3 protein is CASSLVSRYEQYF. The CDR3 DNA is TGCGCCAGCAGCTTGGTGAGTCGATACGAGCAGTACTTC. The chain links TRBV5-1 to TRBJ2-7; D is unclear. Between the trimmed V and J ends, which lost 0 bases and 4 bases, there was a span of 8 bases. Per germline, CDR1 SGHRS and CDR2 YFSETQ. This CDR3 is built from 13 residues.

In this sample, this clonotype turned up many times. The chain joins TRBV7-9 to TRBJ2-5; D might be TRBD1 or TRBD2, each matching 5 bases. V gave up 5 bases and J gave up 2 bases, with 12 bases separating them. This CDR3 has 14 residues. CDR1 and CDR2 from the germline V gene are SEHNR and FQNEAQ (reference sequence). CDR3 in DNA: TGTGCCAGCAGCCGACGGGACCATCAAGAGACCCAGTACTTC. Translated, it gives CASSRRDHQETQYF.

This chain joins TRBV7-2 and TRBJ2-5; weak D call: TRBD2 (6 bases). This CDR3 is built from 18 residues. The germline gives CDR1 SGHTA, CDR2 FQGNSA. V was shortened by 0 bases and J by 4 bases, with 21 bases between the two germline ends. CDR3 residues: CASSLASFRGGRRETQYF. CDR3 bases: TGTGCCAGCAGCTTAGCTAGTTTCCGGGGAGGACGCCGAGAGACCCAGTACTTC.